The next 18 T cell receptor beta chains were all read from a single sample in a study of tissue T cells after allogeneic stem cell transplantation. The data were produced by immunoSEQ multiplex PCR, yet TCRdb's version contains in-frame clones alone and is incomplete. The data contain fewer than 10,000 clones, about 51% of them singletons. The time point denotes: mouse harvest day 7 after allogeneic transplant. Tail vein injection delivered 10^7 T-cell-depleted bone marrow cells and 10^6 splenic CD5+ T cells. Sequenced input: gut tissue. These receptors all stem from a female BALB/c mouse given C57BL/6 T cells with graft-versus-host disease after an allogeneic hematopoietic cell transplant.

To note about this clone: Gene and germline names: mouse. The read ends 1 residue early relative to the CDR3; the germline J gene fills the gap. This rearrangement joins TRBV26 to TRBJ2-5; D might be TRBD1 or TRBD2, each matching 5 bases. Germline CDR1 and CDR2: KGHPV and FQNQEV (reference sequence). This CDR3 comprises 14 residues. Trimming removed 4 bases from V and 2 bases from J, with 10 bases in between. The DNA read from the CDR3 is TGTGCCAGCAGTCGACGGGGCGGCCAAGACACCCAGTAC. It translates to CASSRRGGQDTQY. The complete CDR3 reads CASSRRGGQDTQYF.

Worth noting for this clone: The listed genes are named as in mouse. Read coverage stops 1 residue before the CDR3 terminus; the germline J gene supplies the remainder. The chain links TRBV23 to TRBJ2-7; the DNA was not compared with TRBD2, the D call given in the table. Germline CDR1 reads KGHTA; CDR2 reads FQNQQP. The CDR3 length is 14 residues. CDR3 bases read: TGCTCCAGCAGTCGAGACTGGGGGGGCGACGAACAGTAC. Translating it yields CSSSRDWGGDEQY. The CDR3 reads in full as CSSSRDWGGDEQYF. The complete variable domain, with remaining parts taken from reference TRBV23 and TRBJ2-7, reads DAAVTQKPRYLIKMKGQEAEMKCIPEKGHTAVFWYQQKQSKELKFLIYFQNQQPLDQIDMVKERFSAVCPSSSLCSLGIRTCEAEDSALYLCSSSRDWGGDEQYFGPGTRLTVL.

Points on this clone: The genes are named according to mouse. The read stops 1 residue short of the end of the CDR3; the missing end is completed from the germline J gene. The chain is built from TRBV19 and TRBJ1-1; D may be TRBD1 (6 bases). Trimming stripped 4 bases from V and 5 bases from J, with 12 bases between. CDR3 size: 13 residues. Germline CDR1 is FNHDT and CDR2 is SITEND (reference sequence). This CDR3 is CASSPRGRTEVFF. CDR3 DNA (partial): TGTGCCAGCAGTCCCCGGGGGCGGACAGAAGTCTTC.

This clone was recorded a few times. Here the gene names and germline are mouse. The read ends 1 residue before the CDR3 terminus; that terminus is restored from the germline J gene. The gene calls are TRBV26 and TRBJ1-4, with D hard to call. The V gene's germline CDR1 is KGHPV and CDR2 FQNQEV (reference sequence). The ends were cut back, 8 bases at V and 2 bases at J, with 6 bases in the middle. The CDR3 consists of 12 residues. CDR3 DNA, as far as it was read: TGTGCCAGCGCGGGGTCCAACGAAAGATTATTT. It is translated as CASAGSNERLF. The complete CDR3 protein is CASAGSNERLFF.

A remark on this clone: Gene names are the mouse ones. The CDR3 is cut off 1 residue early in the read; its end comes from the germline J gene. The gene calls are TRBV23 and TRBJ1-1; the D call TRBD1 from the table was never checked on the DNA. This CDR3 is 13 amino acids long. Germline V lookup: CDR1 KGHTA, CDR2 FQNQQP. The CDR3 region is CSSAPRVNTEVFF. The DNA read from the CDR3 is TGCTCCAGCGCCCCCAGGGTAAACACAGAAGTCTTC.

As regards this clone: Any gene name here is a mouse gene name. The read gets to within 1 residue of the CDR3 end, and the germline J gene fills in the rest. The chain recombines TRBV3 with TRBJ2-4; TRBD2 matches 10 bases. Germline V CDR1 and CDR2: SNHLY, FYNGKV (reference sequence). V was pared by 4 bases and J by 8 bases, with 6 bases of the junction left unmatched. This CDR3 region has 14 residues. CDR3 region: CASSSSGGAVTLYF. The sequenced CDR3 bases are TGTGCCAGCAGCTCCTCTGGGGGGGCGGTCACCTTGTAC.

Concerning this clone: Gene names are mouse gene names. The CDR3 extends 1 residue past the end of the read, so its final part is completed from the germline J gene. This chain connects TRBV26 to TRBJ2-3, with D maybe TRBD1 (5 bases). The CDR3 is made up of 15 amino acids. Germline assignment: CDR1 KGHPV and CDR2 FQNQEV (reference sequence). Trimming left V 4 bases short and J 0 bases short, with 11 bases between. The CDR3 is CASSPVRASAETLYF. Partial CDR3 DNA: TGTGCCAGCAGTCCGGTCAGGGCTAGTGCAGAAACGCTGTAT.

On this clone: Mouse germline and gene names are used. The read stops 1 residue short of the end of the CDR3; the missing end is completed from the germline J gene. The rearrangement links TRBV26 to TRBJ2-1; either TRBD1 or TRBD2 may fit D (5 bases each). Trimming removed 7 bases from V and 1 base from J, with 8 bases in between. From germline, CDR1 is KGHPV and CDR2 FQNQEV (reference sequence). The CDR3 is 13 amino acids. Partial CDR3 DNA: TGTGCCAGCATCCGGGACAACTATGCTGAGCAGTTC. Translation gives CASIRDNYAEQF. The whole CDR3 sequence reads CASIRDNYAEQFF.

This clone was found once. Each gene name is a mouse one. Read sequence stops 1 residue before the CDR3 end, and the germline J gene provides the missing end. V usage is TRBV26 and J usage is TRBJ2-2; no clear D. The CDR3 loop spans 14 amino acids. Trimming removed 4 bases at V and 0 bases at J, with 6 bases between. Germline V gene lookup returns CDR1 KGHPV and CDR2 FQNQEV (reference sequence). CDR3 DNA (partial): TGTGCCAGCAGTCCTACATCAAACACCGGGCAGCTCTAC. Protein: CASSPTSNTGQLY. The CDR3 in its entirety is CASSPTSNTGQLYF.

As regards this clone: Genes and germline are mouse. CDR3 bases read: TGTGCCAGCGGTGGTGATGCAGAAACGCTGTAT. Encoded protein: CASGGDAETLY. The CDR3 as a whole reads CASGGDAETLYF. This chain links TRBV13-2 with TRBJ2-3; D remains unclear. The read stops 1 residue short of the end of the CDR3; the missing end is completed from the germline J gene. Trimming left V 3 bases short and J 2 bases short, with 4 bases between. Germline assignment: CDR1 NNHNN and CDR2 SYGAGS (reference sequence). CDR3 length: 12 residues.

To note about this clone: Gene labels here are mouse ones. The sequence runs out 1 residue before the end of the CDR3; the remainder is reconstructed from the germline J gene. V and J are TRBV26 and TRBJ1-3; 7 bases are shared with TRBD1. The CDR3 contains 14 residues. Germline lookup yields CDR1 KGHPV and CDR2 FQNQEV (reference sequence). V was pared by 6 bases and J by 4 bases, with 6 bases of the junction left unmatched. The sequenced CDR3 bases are TGTGCCAGCAGCTTCGACAGGGCCGGAAATACGCTCTAT. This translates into CASSFDRAGNTLY. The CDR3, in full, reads CASSFDRAGNTLYF.

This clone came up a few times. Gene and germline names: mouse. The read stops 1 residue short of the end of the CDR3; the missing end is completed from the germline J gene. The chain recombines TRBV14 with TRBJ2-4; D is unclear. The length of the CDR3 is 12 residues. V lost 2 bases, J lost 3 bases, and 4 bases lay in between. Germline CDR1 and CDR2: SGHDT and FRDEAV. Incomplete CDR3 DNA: TGTGCCAGCAGTTTTGGGCAAAACACCTTGTAC. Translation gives CASSFGQNTLY. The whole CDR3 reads CASSFGQNTLYF.

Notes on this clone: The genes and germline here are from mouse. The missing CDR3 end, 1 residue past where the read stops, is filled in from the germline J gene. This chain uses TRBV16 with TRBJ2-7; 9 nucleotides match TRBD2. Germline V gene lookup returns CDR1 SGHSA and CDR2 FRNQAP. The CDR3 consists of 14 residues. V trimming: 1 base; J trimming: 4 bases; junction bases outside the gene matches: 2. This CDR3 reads CASSLGTGAYEQYF. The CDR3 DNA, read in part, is TGTGCAAGCAGCTTAGGGACTGGGGCTTATGAACAGTAC.

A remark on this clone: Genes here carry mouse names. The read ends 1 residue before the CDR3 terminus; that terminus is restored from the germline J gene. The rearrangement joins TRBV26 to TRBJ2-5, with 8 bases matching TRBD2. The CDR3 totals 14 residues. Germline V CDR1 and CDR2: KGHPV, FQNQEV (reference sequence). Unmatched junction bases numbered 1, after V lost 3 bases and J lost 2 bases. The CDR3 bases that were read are TGTGCCAGCAGTCTCTGGGGGGTCCAAGACACCCAGTAC. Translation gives CASSLWGVQDTQY. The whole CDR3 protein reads CASSLWGVQDTQYF.

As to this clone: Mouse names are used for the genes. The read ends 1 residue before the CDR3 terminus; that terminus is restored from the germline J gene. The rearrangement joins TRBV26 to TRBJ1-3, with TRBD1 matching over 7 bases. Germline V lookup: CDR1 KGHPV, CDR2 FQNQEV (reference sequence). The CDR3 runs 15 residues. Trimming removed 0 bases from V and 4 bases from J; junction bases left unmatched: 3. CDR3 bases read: TGTGCCAGCAGTCTGTCACAGGGGTGGGGAAATACGCTCTAT. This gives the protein CASSLSQGWGNTLY. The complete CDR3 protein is CASSLSQGWGNTLYF.

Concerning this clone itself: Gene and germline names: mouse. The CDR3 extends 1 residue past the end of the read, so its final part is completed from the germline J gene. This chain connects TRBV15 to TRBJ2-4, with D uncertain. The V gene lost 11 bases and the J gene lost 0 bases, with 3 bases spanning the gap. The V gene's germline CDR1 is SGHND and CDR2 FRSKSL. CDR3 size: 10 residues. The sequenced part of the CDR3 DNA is TGTGCCGCTAGTCAAAACACCTTGTAC. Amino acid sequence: CAASQNTLY. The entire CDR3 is CAASQNTLYF.

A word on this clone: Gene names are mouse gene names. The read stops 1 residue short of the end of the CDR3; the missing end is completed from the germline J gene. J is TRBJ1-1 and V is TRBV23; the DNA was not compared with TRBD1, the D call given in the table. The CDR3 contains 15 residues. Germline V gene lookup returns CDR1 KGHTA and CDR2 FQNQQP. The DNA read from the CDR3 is TGCTCCAGCAGTCAATCGAGGACAGGGAGCACAGAAGTCTTC. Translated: CSSSQSRTGSTEVF. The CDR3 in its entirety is CSSSQSRTGSTEVFF. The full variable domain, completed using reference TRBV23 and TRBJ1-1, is DAAVTQKPRYLIKMKGQEAEMKCIPEKGHTAVFWYQQKQSKELKFLIYFQNQQPLDQIDMVKERFSAVCPSSSLCSLGIRTCEAEDSALYLCSSSQSRTGSTEVFFGKGTRLTVV.

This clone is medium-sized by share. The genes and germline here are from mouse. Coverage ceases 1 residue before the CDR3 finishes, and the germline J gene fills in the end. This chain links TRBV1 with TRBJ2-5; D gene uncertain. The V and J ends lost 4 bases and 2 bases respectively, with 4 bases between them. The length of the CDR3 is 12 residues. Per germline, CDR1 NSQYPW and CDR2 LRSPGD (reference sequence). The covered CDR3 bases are TGCACCTGCAGTGGAGGCCAAGACACCCAGTAC. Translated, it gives CTCSGGQDTQY. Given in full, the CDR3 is CTCSGGQDTQYF. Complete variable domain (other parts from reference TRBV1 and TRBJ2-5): VTLLEQNPRWRLVPRGQAVNLRCILKNSQYPWMSWYQQDLQKQLQWLFTLRSPGDKEVKSLPGADYLATRVTDTELRLQVANMSQGRTLYCTCSGGQDTQYFGPGTRLLVL.